The clone carrying this T cell receptor (beta chain) was seen only a few times. Its antigen is unknown. This entry belongs to a study of response to subunit inactivated influenza vaccine. V shed 4 bases and J shed 0 bases, with 7 bases lying between them. Germline CDR1 reads SGHDT; CDR2 reads YYEEEE. CDR3 length equals 13 residues. Via MiXCR, TCRdb re-called the RT-PCR reads, giving one row per CDR3 protein. This table holds about 520,000 distinct CDR3 sequences, roughly 23% found once. Findings of the study overall: Authors suggested few new T cells are recruited by each seasonal influenza vaccination.

The TCR sequence derives from a man aged 50-60 years who received an inactivated influenza vaccine. The chain carries TRBV5-6 and TRBJ2-5; no clear D. Sample: CD4+ T cells sorted from PBMCs, taken 5 to 6 days after vaccination. In DNA form, the CDR3 reads TGTGCCAGCAGCGTAGGGAACCAAGAGACCCAGTACTTC. This translates into CASSVGNQETQYF.